One sample yielded the 13 T cell receptor beta chains listed below, sequenced in a study of OX40 agonist ivuxolimab in advanced cancers. Data came from immunoSEQ multiplex PCR; TCRdb stores just in-frame clones and leaves some out. This table has 58,000 or so clones, around 81% appearing once. This specimen consisted of CD4+ or CD8+ T cells sorted from blood, obtained in a trial of the OX40 agonist ivuxolimab. The source of these receptors is an adult with an advanced solid tumor such as melanoma, head and neck, liver or kidney cancer.

Points on this clone: An end of the junction differs from the germline gene, which may be a read error. The CDR3 is CASIPEGLPYEQYF. DNA of the CDR3: TGTGCTAGCATCCCCGAAGGGTTGCCGTACGAGCAGTACTTC. The chain joins TRBV7-7 to TRBJ2-7; no reliable D call. CDR1 and CDR2 (germline): SSHAT, FNYEAQ (reference sequence). This CDR3 spans 14 amino acids. Combining the CDR3 with reference TRBV7-7 and TRBJ2-7 gives the whole variable domain GAGVSQSPRYKVTKRGQDVTLRCDPISSHATLYWYQQALGQGPEFLTYFNYEAQPDKSGLPSDRFSAERPEGSISTLTIQRTEQRDSAMYRCASIPEGLPYEQYFGPGTRLTVT.

This clone has a handful of counts. This rearrangement joins TRBV19 to TRBJ2-2, with D perhaps TRBD1 (6 bases). V was cut by 3 bases and J by 2 bases, with 10 bases left in between. Germline CDR1 and CDR2: LNHDA and SQIVND (reference sequence). CDR3 length equals 15 residues. CDR3 region: CASSIQGSNTGELFF. CDR3 in DNA: TGTGCCAGTAGTATTCAGGGGAGCAACACCGGGGAGCTGTTTTTT.

The chain recombines TRBV27 with TRBJ1-1; TRBD1 might be the D (6 bases). CDR1 MNHEY and CDR2 SMNVEV come from the germline V gene (reference sequence). V was pared by 1 base and J by 7 bases, with 16 bases between. There are 15 residues in the CDR3. The CDR3 region has the DNA TGTGCCAGCAGTTTATATGGGGGGGCAACGGGTGAAGCTTTCTTT. This gives the protein CASSLYGGATGEAFF.

The genes are TRBV2 and TRBJ2-5; no reliable D call. This CDR3 has 14 residues. Germline CDR1 reads SNHLY; CDR2 reads FYNNEI. The ends were cut back, 5 bases at V and 5 bases at J, with 15 bases in the middle. CDR3 residues: CASSIGRARETQYF. The CDR3 DNA reads TGTGCCAGCAGTATCGGACGGGCTCGTGAGACCCAGTACTTC. Full variable domain (rest looked up from reference TRBV2 and TRBJ2-5): EPEVTQTPSHQVTQMGQEVILRCVPISNHLYFYWYRQILGQKVEFLVSFYNNEISEKSEIFDDQFSVERPDGSNFTLKIRSTKLEDSAMYFCASSIGRARETQYFGPGTRLLVL.

The chain couples TRBV29-1 to TRBJ2-5; D ambiguous. The V end was cut by 5 bases, the J end by 5 bases, with 15 bases between. This CDR3 is built from 13 residues. Germline V CDR1 and CDR2: SQVTM, ANQGSEA. The CDR3 bases are TGCAGCGTTCGGGCCGGGTTATCCGAGACCCAGTACTTC. Protein product: CSVRAGLSETQYF.

The J gene is TRBJ1-1, the V gene TRBV19; 7 nucleotides agree with TRBD1. The CDR3 is 13 residues long. Germline CDR1 is LNHDA and CDR2 is SQIVND (reference sequence). The trim removed 4 bases at V and 4 bases at J, leaving 3 bases unmatched. In DNA, the CDR3 is TGTGCCAGTAGTACGGGACAGTTCACTGAAGCTTTCTTT. Protein sequence: CASSTGQFTEAFF.

The V call is TRBV6-4, the J call TRBJ2-1; 9 bases agree with TRBD2. V was clipped by 4 bases and J by 9 bases; unmatched bases: 7. The germline V gene encodes CDR1 MRHNA and CDR2 SNTAGT. This CDR3 is 14 amino acids long. DNA for the CDR3: TGTGCCAGCAGTGGGATAGCGGGAGTGGGTGAGCAGTTCTTC. It translates to CASSGIAGVGEQFF.

The chain recombines TRBV10-3 with TRBJ2-5; TRBD2 matches 13 bases. Germline lookup yields CDR1 ENHRY and CDR2 SYGVKD. V shed 6 bases and J 3 bases; nucleotides not matched to a gene: 7. This CDR3 spans 16 amino acids. CDR3 sequence reads: CAIRGTSGNEKETQYF. The DNA of the CDR3 is TGTGCCATCAGGGGGACTAGCGGGAATGAAAAAGAGACCCAGTACTTC.

This chain joins TRBV29-1 and TRBJ2-5; the D is unclear. V was cut by 7 bases and J by 2 bases, with 11 bases left in between. The CDR3 totals 12 residues. Per the germline V gene, CDR1 is SQVTM and CDR2 is ANQGSEA. As DNA, the CDR3 is TGCAGCGGACTCCCTGAACAAGAGACCCAGTACTTC. The encoded protein is CSGLPEQETQYF.

This clone was seen a handful of times. The chain links TRBV29-1 to TRBJ2-1, with 10 positions matching TRBD1. Germline V gene data show CDR1 as SQVTM and CDR2 as ANQGSEA. Losses at the gene ends were 6 bases for V and 9 bases for J; bases not matched to a gene: 8. The CDR3 has 13 residues. Here the CDR3 DNA reads TGCAGCGTAAGACAGGGGGCGATGAGTGAGCAGTTCTTC. Translating it yields CSVRQGAMSEQFF.

CDR3 DNA sequence: TGTGCCAGCAGCCTTAATTCCGGGACAGGGGCTGGGCCAGATACGCAGTATTTT. The encoded protein is CASSLNSGTGAGPDTQYF. The chain joins TRBV11-2 to TRBJ2-3; the match to TRBD1 covers 10 bases. The CDR3 loop spans 18 amino acids. The germline V gene has CDR1 SGHAT and CDR2 FQNNGV. With V trimmed by 5 bases and J by 4 bases, 15 bases remained unmatched.

The chain couples TRBV28 to TRBJ2-6; possible D gene TRBD1, 6 bases. The CDR3 length is 16 residues. The V and J ends lost 6 bases and 0 bases respectively, with 12 bases between them. Germline CDR1 MDHEN, CDR2 SYDVKM. The CDR3 sequence: CASRDSLFSGANVLTF. CDR3 in DNA: TGTGCCAGCAGGGACAGCCTTTTCTCTGGGGCCAACGTCCTGACTTTC.

This chain connects TRBV5-1 to TRBJ2-2; D is ambiguous. This CDR3 comprises 14 residues. CDR1 is SGHRS, CDR2 YFSETQ, per germline. V was clipped by 3 bases and J by 6 bases, with 12 bases between them. The CDR3 protein is CASSSSGVAGELFF. CDR3 sequence (DNA): TGCGCCAGCAGCTCCTCTGGGGTGGCCGGGGAGCTGTTTTTT.